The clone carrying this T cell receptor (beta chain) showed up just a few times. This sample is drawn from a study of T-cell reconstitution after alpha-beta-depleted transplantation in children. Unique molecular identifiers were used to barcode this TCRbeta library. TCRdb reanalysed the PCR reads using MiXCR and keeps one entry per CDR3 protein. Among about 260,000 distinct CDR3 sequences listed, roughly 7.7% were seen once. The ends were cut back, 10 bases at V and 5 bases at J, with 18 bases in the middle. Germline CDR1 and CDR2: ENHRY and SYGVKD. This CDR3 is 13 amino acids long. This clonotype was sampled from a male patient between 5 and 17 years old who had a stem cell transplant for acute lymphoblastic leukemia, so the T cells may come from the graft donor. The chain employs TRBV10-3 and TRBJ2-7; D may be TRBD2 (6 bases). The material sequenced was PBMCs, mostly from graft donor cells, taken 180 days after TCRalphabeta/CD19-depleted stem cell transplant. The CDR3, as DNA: TGTGCCACCTGTGGGAGGACTTGGGACGAGCAGTACTTC. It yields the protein CATCGRTWDEQYF.